This TCR beta chain was sequenced in a study of T cell responses to AZD1222 COVID-19 vaccine. Study context: It was second doses at about 4 or about 12 weeks that were pooled.

The CDR3 sequence is 13 residues long. Germline V CDR1 and CDR2: ENHRY, SYGVKD. Trimming removed 4 bases at V and 5 bases at J, with 11 bases between. TCRdb's table, derived via immunoSEQ multiplex PCR, lists solely in-frame clones and lacks some. The profile shows 140,000 to 150,000 clones, approximately 85% of them singletons. The TCR originated in an adult in good health. Sequenced here: peripheral blood, sampled on day 0 of AZD1222 vaccination. The rearrangement joins TRBV10-3 to TRBJ1-1; D unclear. The CDR3 DNA follows: TGTGCCATCAGTGCCACCCTCCAAACTGAAGCTTTCTTT. It codes for CAISATLQTEAFF.